A selection of T cell receptor beta chains follows, all from one sample in a study of shared clonotypes between healthy human individuals. Clones were read by immunoSEQ multiplex PCR, and TCRdb kept only the in-frame ones, dropping some. The sample has 1,100,000 or so clones, approximately 78% seen once; the top ten hold approximately 0.5%. The sequenced sample consisted of memory CD4+ T cells from PBMCs. These receptor sequences come from a man between 18 and 35 years old in good health. Some clones in this sample may be carry-over from other donors' samples. Both conserved end residues are trimmed from each CDR3.

len	v_gene	j_gene	CDR3aa
13	TRBV5-1	TRBJ2-5	ASSLGTGRQETQY
14	TRBV19	TRBJ2-7	ASSPRTSGGTYEQY
12	TRBV2	TRBJ1-1	ASSEVRGRTEAF
13	TRBV2	TRBJ1-4	ASSVGPLLNEKLF
13	TRBV6-4	TRBJ2-2	ASSPLAGNTGELF
17	TRBV7-8	TRBJ2-6	ASSSLLGQGAAGANVLT
11	TRBV30	TRBJ1-2	AWISPGPYGYT
15	TRBV11-2	TRBJ1-4	ASSLGTGRRRTEKLF
17	TRBV11-1	TRBJ1-1	ASSLGGTPVGAMNTEAF
11	TRBV29-1	TRBJ2-1	SVGESSYNEQF
12	TRBV9	TRBJ2-6	ASSVDSGANVLT
11	TRBV9	TRBJ1-2	ASSVESGYGYT
11	TRBV2	TRBJ1-1	ASSVAMNTEAF
11	TRBV6-6	TRBJ1-4	ASRHRGGEKLF
13	TRBV19	TRBJ1-2	ASSISTTVNYGYT
14	TRBV10-3	TRBJ2-5	AISSSAGGGGETQY
13	TRBV7-2	TRBJ1-1	ASSLASPVNTEAF
14	TRBV5-1	TRBJ1-4	ASSLVERRGNEKLF
12	TRBV2	TRBJ2-7	ASLVDTNPYEQY
15	TRBV14	TRBJ1-1	ASSKGGGGNVDTEAF
12	TRBV27	TRBJ1-2	ASSLLGVGSGYT
13	TRBV9	TRBJ1-4	ASSVGMYNVEKLF
14	TRBV7-3	TRBJ2-2	ASSLDRRSNTGELF
12	TRBV28	TRBJ1-2	ASSKIPADYGYT
12	TRBV7-3	TRBJ2-3	ASSPGQITDTQY